Listed below are T cell receptor beta chains from one sample, sequenced in a study of cytomegalovirus exposure and HLA in healthy donors. The protocol was immunoSEQ multiplex PCR, while the TCRdb copy is restricted to in-frame clones and leaves out a portion. The data contain around 180,000 clones, roughly 84% of them singletons. Material: PBMCs. These receptors all stem from a boy aged 10-17 years in good health and CMV-seronegative. CDR3s include the opening cysteine and the closing phenylalanine or tryptophan. A D gene is named only where the DNA matches it firmly. Some rows mark clone size as missing; the rest say once, few, many or name a class of expanded clone.

D	size	V	J	CDR3	DNA
TRBD1	once	TRBV19	TRBJ2-1	CASRDRGYYNEQFF	TGTGCCAGTAGGGACAGGGGCTACTACAATGAGCAGTTCTTC
TRBD1	-	TRBV9	TRBJ2-1	CASSDTTGKSSYNEQFF	TGTGCCAGCAGCGATACGACAGGGAAAAGCTCCTACAATGAGCAGTTCTTC
TRBD2	-	TRBV7-2	TRBJ2-3	CASSLIAGGPSDTQYF	TGTGCCAGCAGCTTAATAGCGGGAGGGCCTTCAGATACGCAGTATTTT
TRBD1	-	TRBV7-2	TRBJ1-1	CASSRQGATTEAFF	TGTGCCAGCAGCCGACAGGGGGCGACAACTGAAGCTTTCTTT
-	-	TRBV28	TRBJ1-5	CASSFGGQPQHF	TGTGCCAGCAGTTTTGGGGGGCAGCCCCAGCATTTT
-	-	TRBV18	TRBJ2-5	CASSPPGRTQETQYF	TGTGCCAGCTCACCACCGGGCAGGACTCAAGAGACCCAGTACTTC
TRBD1	-	TRBV25-1	TRBJ2-7	CASGTTGVGEQYF	TGTGCCAGCGGAACTACAGGGGTTGGCGAGCAGTACTTC
-	-	TRBV25-1	TRBJ2-7	CASSEYGGYPHEQYF	TGTGCCAGCAGTGAATACGGAGGGTACCCCCACGAGCAGTACTTC
-	-	TRBV27	TRBJ2-5	CASSLSYRQETQYF	TGTGCCAGCAGTTTATCCTACAGGCAAGAGACCCAGTACTTC
-	-	TRBV29-1	TRBJ2-5	CSTARLKETQYF	TGTAGTACGGCGCGACTCAAAGAGACCCAGTACTTC
TRBD1	once	TRBV29-1	TRBJ2-3	CSITGQGKSDTQYF	TGCAGCATTACGGGACAGGGGAAGTCAGATACGCAGTATTTT
-	-	TRBV7-9	TRBJ1-4	CSSSLGGEGEKLFF	TGTTCCAGCAGCTTAGGAGGGGAGGGTGAAAAACTGTTTTTT
TRBD1	-	TRBV27	TRBJ2-1	CASNPDRASYNEQFF	TGTGCCAGCAACCCGGACAGGGCAAGTTACAATGAGCAGTTCTTC
-	-	TRBV7-2	TRBJ2-6	CASSLTGFAGANVLTF	TGTGCCAGCAGCTTAACGGGTTTTGCTGGGGCCAACGTCCTGACTTTC
-	-	TRBV4-2	TRBJ2-5	CASSQPGSQETQYF	TGTGCCAGCAGCCAACCGGGAAGCCAAGAGACCCAGTACTTC
-	-	TRBV19	TRBJ1-3	CASSIGPGLGSSGNTIYF	TGTGCCAGTAGTATAGGCCCTGGACTGGGAAGCTCTGGAAACACCATATATTTT
-	-	TRBV20-1	TRBJ2-7	CSAGRAYEQYF	TGCAGTGCGGGCAGGGCCTACGAGCAGTACTTC
-	few	TRBV27	TRBJ2-5	CASSLGQVQETQYF	TGTGCCAGCAGTTTGGGGCAGGTCCAAGAGACCCAGTACTTC
-	-	TRBV19	TRBJ2-7	CASSIGRGYEQYF	TGTGCCAGTAGTATAGGCAGGGGCTACGAGCAGTACTTC
-	-	TRBV29-1	TRBJ1-1	CSVAPRLRGTEAFF	TGCAGCGTTGCGCCGAGGTTGCGGGGCACTGAAGCTTTCTTT
TRBD1	few	TRBV2	TRBJ1-4	CASSEEQLTGGGEKLFF	TGTGCCAGCAGTGAAGAACAGTTGACAGGGGGCGGTGAAAAACTGTTTTTT
TRBD2	once	TRBV30	TRBJ2-1	CAWSDTGLAYNEQFF	TGTGCCTGGAGTGACACGGGACTAGCCTACAATGAGCAGTTCTTC
TRBD1	-	TRBV5-1	TRBJ1-1	CASSDGQAERNTEAFF	TGCGCCAGCAGCGACGGACAGGCGGAACGGAACACTGAAGCTTTCTTT
-	-	TRBV28	TRBJ2-1	CASSFRGEQFF	TGTGCCAGCAGTTTCCGGGGTGAGCAGTTCTTC
TRBD1	-	TRBV18	TRBJ1-5	CASSPFSGGLGNQPQHF	TGTGCCAGCTCACCATTTTCAGGGGGCCTTGGCAATCAGCCCCAGCATTTT
-	-	TRBV6-6	TRBJ1-6	CASSPLGNSPLHF	TGTGCCAGCAGTCCCCTGGGCAATTCACCCCTCCACTTT
TRBD1	few	TRBV7-9	TRBJ1-2	CASSPGTGYYGYTF	TGTGCCAGCAGCCCCGGGACAGGGTATTATGGCTACACCTTC
TRBD2	-	TRBV27	TRBJ2-2	CASLGRGGTGELFF	TGTGCCAGCCTGGGCCGGGGGGGAACCGGGGAGCTGTTTTTT